The following is a T cell receptor (beta chain) sequence with its context. Germline V gene sequence: CDR1 SGDLS, CDR2 YYNGEE. This CDR3 has 16 amino acids. Trimming pared 0 bases from V and 5 bases from J, leaving 17 bases between. The data stem from a study of blood T cell repertoires in COVID-19. Participants came from fewer than 25 US areas, aged about 18 to 100 years. Participant reports of clinical history set cohort assignment. This table comes from immunoSEQ multiplex PCR, and its TCRdb copy is limited to in-frame clones, with some not included. The repertoire has 300,000 to 500,000 clones, roughly 88% of them found once; the top ten carry approximately 1%.

Source material: PBMCs or T cells enriched from blood (not recorded which). The rearrangement joins TRBV9 to TRBJ2-5; D is perhaps TRBD2 (5 bases). The receptor was isolated from a woman aged 25 to 39 with acute COVID-19. This chain's CDR3 is CASSVAVARTEETQYF. CDR3 bases: TGTGCCAGCAGCGTAGCGGTCGCGAGGACTGAGGAGACCCAGTACTTC. Using reference TRBV9 and TRBJ2-5 for the parts outside the CDR3, the full variable domain is DSGVTQTPKHLITATGQRVTLRCSPRSGDLSVYWYQQSLDQGLQFLIQYYNGEERAKGNILERFSAQQFPDLHSELNLSSLELGDSALYFCASSVAVARTEETQYFGPGTRLLVL.